This T cell receptor beta chain originates from a study of T-cell reconstitution after alpha-beta-depleted transplantation in children. Of note for this clonotype: What it binds is not known.

Broader study findings: The authors attributed T-cell counts and diversity one year after transplant mostly to newly produced T cells. Surviving recipient T cells and thymic progenitors accounted for the high day-60 TCRbeta diversity observed in some patients. Reports say that about two months after transplant, the alpha-beta T cells came out of several hundred graft clones that had expanded.

Construction of the TCRbeta library involved unique molecular identifiers. MiXCR, applied by TCRdb to the PCR reads, yields one record per CDR3 protein. The sample consists of fewer than 250,000 distinct CDR3 sequences, about a sixth of them appearing once. Germline-derived CDR1 and CDR2 are SGHRS and YFSETQ. Trimming took off 4 bases at V and 4 bases at J, with 14 bases between the two ends. The CDR3 has 14 amino acids. The TCR comes from a male patient aged 2 to 9 who had a stem cell transplant for acute lymphoblastic leukemia, so the T cells may come from the graft donor. Specimen: PBMCs, mostly from graft donor cells, collected 360 days after TCRalphabeta/CD19-depleted stem cell transplant. The chain recombines TRBV5-1 with TRBJ1-1, with D possibly matching TRBD1 (6 bases). The CDR3: CASSPGGGGTEAFF. The CDR3 coding sequence is TGCGCCAGCAGCCCCGGGGGCGGGGGCACTGAAGCTTTCTTT.